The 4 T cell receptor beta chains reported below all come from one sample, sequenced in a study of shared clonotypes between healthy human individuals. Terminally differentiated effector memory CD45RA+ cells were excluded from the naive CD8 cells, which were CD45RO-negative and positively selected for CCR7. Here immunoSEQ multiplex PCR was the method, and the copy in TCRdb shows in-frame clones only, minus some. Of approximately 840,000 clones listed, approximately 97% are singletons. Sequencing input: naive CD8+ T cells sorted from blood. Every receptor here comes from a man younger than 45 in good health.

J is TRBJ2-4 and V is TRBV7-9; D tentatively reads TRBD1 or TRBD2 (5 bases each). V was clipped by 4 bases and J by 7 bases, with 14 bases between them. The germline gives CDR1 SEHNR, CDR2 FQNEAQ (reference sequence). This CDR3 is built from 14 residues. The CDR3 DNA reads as TGTGCCAGCAGCTCACCGGGGCAAAAGAACATTCAGTACTTC. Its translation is CASSSPGQKNIQYF. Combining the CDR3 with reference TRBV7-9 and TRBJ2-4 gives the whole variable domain DTGVSQNPRHKITKRGQNVTFRCDPISEHNRLYWYRQTLGQGPEFLTYFQNEAQLEKSRLLSDRFSAERPKGSFSTLEIQRTEQGDSAMYLCASSSPGQKNIQYFGAGTRLSVL.

CDR3 sequence: CASNERETDTQYF. For the CDR3, the DNA is TGTGCCAGCAACGAGCGGGAGACAGATACGCAGTATTTT. The V gene is TRBV9, the J gene TRBJ2-3, with TRBD2 identical over 8 bases. CDR3 size: 13 residues. From germline, CDR1 is SGDLS and CDR2 YYNGEE. Trimming cost V 6 bases and J 3 bases; bases outside gene matches: 3. Complete variable domain (other parts from reference TRBV9 and TRBJ2-3): DSGVTQTPKHLITATGQRVTLRCSPRSGDLSVYWYQQSLDQGLQFLIQYYNGEERAKGNILERFSAQQFPDLHSELNLSSLELGDSALYFCASNERETDTQYFGPGTRLTVL.

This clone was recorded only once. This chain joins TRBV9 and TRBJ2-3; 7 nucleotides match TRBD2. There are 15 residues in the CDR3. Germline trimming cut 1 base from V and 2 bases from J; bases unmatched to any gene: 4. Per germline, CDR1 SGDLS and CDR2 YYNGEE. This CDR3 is CASSVRGRATDTQYF. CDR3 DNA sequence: TGTGCCAGCAGCGTACGAGGGAGGGCCACAGATACGCAGTATTTT.

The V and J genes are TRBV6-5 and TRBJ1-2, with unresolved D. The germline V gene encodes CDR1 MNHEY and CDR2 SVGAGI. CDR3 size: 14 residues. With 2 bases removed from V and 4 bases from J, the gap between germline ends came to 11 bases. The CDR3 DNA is TGTGCCAGCAGTTACACTATCGGATTCTATGGCTACACCTTC. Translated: CASSYTIGFYGYTF.